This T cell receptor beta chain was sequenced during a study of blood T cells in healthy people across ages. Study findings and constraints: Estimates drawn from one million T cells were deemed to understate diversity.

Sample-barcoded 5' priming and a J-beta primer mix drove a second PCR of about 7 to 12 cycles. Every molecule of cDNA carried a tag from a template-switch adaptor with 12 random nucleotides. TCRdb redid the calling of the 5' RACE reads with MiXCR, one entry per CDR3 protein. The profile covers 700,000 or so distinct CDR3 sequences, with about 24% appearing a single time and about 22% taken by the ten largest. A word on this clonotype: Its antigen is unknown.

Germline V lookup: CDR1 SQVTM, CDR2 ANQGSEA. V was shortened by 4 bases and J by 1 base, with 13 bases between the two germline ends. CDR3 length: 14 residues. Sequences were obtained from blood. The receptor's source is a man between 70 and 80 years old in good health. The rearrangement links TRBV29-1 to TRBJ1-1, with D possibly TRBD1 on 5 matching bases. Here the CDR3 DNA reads TGCAGCGTTGGTCCCGACAGCAAGAACACTGAAGCTTTCTTT. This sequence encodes CSVGPDSKNTEAFF.